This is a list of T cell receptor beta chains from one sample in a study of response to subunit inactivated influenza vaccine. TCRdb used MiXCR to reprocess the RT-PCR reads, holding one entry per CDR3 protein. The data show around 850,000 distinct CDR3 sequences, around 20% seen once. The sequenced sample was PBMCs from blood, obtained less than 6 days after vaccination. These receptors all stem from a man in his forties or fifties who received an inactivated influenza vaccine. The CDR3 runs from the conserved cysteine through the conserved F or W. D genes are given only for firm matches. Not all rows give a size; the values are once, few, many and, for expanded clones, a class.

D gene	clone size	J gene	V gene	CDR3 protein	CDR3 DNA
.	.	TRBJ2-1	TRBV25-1	CASSDSLGDPNEQFF	TGTGCCAGCAGTGACAGCCTTGGAGACCCTAATGAGCAGTTCTTC
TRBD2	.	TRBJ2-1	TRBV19	CASSIMGGSSYNEQFF	TGTGCCAGTAGTATAATGGGGGGGAGCTCCTACAATGAGCAGTTCTTC
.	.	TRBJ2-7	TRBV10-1	CASSESIVTGQYF	TGCGCCAGCAGTGAGTCGATCGTGACCGGGCAGTACTTC
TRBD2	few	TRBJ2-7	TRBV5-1	CASSLDGAGARDEQYF	TGCGCCAGCAGCTTGGATGGAGCGGGGGCGCGAGACGAGCAGTACTTC
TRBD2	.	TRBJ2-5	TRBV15	CATSGRQGSGGMKTQYF	TGTGCCACCAGCGGCCGACAAGGTAGCGGGGGTATGAAGACCCAGTACTTC
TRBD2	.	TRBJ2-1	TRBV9	CASSTSGAGHSEQFF	TGTGCCAGCAGCACTAGCGGGGCCGGCCACTCAGAGCAGTTCTTC
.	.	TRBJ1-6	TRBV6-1	CASTFGAGINSPLHF	TGTGCCAGCACCTTCGGTGCCGGGATTAATTCACCCCTCCACTTT
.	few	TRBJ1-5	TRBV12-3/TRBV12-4	CASSLYGENQPQHF	TGTGCCAGCAGTTTATATGGGGAAAATCAGCCCCAGCATTTT
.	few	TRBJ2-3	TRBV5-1	CASSLNRETDTQYF	TGCGCCAGCAGCTTGAATAGGGAGACAGATACGCAGTATTTT
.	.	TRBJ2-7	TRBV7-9	CASSLALSEQYF	TGTGCCAGCAGCTTAGCGCTAAGCGAGCAGTACTTC
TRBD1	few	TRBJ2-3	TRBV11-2	CASSLGDRVRYF	TGTGCCAGCAGCTTAGGTGACAGGGTAAGGTATTTT
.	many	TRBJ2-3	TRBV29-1	CSVRGAGTDTQYF	TGCAGCGTTCGGGGGGCCGGCACAGATACGCAGTATTTT
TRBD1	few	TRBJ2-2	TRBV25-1	CASSAVAGGNTGELFF	TGTGCCAGCAGTGCCGTTGCAGGGGGAAACACCGGGGAGCTGTTTTTT
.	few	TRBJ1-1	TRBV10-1	CASSEQVRAEAFF	TGCGCCAGCAGTGAACAGGTTCGCGCTGAAGCTTTCTTT